One and the same sample provided the 5 T cell receptor beta chains below, sequenced in a study of shared clonotypes between healthy human individuals. Sequencing used immunoSEQ multiplex PCR; TCRdb keeps in-frame clones, though not all of them. The sample gives roughly 1,100,000 clones, about 75% of which show up once; less than 1.5% is in the top ten. Sequenced sample: memory CD4+ T cells sorted from blood. Subset in this sample: CD45RA-negative fraction. The source of these receptors is a man aged 18-30 years in good health.

This clone was recorded only once. In nucleotides, the CDR3 is TGTGCCAGCAGCTTAGGGGTAGGCGGGAACATTCAGTACTTC. Its protein product is CASSLGVGGNIQYF. The V gene is TRBV7-2, the J gene TRBJ2-4, with D possibly TRBD2 on 5 matching bases. Trimming left V 1 base short and J 7 bases short, with 11 bases between. Germline CDR1 and CDR2: SGHTA and FQGNSA. The length of the CDR3 is 14 residues.

In the case of this clone: An end of the junction does not agree with germline; a read error may underlie this. The chain couples TRBV29-1 to TRBJ2-7; TRBD1 agrees at 9 bases. CDR1 is SQVTM and CDR2 is ANQGSEA in the germline V gene. The CDR3 contains 14 residues. The CDR3 coding sequence is TGCAACGTTGAAATTTTACAGGGGGCAGGCGAGCAGTACTTC. This encodes CNVEILQGAGEQYF.

V gene TRBV27 combines with J gene TRBJ2-7, with TRBD1 matching 7 bases. V lost 6 bases, J lost 6 bases, and 17 bases stayed unmatched. CDR3 length: 16 amino acids. Germline V gene sequence: CDR1 MNHEY, CDR2 SMNVEV (reference sequence). The CDR3 sequence: CASREWGRQGQREQYF. CDR3 DNA: TGTGCCAGCAGAGAATGGGGGCGACAGGGACAGCGCGAGCAGTACTTC.

This clone was counted between two and nine times. The chain uses TRBV19 and TRBJ1-2; 7 bases line up with TRBD1. The germline CDR1 and CDR2 sequences are LNHDA and SQIVND (reference sequence). CDR3 size: 14 residues. After removal of 8 bases from V and 5 bases from J, the junction contained 11 bases not matched to a gene. As DNA, the CDR3 is TGTGCCAGTCGTCTACAGGAGGGGGCTTATGGCTACACCTTC. This translates into CASRLQEGAYGYTF.

This chain uses TRBV28 with TRBJ2-7, with D perhaps matching TRBD2 (7 bases). Trimming pared 5 bases from V and 2 bases from J, leaving 19 bases between. Germline lookup yields CDR1 MDHEN and CDR2 SYDVKM. The CDR3 is made up of 16 amino acids. The CDR3 loop is CASSQLGGGPTYEQYF. The CDR3 DNA sequence: TGTGCCAGCAGTCAGCTAGGGGGGGGGCCGACCTACGAGCAGTACTTC.